This T cell receptor (beta chain) was sequenced in a study of STAT3 mutations in large granular lymphocyte leukemia. Overall study findings and caveats: In T-cell large granular lymphocyte leukemia, about half of patients showed multiple immunodominant subclonotypes. In several patients, dominant TCR clone burden exceeded STAT3 mutant burden.

The V end lost 7 bases, the J end lost 1 base, and 14 bases lay between the germline ends. Germline values: CDR1 SQVTM, CDR2 ANQGSEA. The CDR3 spans 13 residues. This clone is labeled large. Its antigen is not known. The data were produced by immunoSEQ multiplex PCR, yet TCRdb's version contains in-frame clones alone and is incomplete. Altogether over a thousand clones are present, 55% to 75% being singletons, with the ten largest covering 30% to 45%. The sequencing input was peripheral blood mononuclear cells. This chain links TRBV29-1 with TRBJ2-7; D is possibly TRBD1 (5 bases). The clonotype was recovered from a woman in her 70s with T-cell large granular lymphocyte leukemia. Some clones in this sample may be carry-over from other donors' samples. CDR3 residues: CSGVGHGSYEQYF. The CDR3, as DNA: TGCAGCGGAGTCGGACACGGATCCTACGAGCAGTACTTC.